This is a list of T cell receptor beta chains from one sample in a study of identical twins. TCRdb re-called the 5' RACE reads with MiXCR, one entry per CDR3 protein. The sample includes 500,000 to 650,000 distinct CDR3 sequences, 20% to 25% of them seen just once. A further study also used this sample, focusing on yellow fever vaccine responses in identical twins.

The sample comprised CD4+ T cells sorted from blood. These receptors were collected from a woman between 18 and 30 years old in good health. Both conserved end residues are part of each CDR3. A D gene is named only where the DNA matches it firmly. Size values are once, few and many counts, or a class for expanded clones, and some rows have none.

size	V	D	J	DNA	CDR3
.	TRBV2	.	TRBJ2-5	TGTGCCAGCAGTGTTCACAGAGAAGAGACCCAGTACTTC	CASSVHREETQYF
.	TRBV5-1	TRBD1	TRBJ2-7	TGCGCCAGCAGCATAGCCGGGACAGGCTACGAGCAGTACTTC	CASSIAGTGYEQYF
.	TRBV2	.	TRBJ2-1	TGTGCCACCAAGGAGGGCCCTTTAGACTCTTATGAGCAGTTCTTC	CATKEGPLDSYEQFF
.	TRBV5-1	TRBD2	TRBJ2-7	TGCGCCAGCAGTCTTTCTAGCGGTTCAAAGTCGGGCTACGAGCAGTACTTC	CASSLSSGSKSGYEQYF
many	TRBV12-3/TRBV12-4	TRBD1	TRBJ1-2	TGTGCCAGCAGCATGACAGGGGTCCCGTATGGCTACACCTTC	CASSMTGVPYGYTF
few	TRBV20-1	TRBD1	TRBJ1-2	TGCAGTGCTAAAGGACAGGGCTCTAACTATGGCTACACCTTC	CSAKGQGSNYGYTF
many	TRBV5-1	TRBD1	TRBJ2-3	TGCGCCAGCAGCGAGGGACAGGGGACAGATACGCAGTATTTT	CASSEGQGTDTQYF
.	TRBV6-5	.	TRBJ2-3	TGTGCCAGCAGTTACGGCCTCAACGAGCGCACAGATACGCAGTATTTT	CASSYGLNERTDTQYF
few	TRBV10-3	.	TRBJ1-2	TGTGCCACCGAGGGCCAGGTCGGCTATGGCTACACCTTC	CATEGQVGYGYTF
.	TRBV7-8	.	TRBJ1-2	TGTGCCAGCAGTGGGGGCAGTAGAGACTATGGCTACACCTTC	CASSGGSRDYGYTF
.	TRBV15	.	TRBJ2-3	TGTGCCACCAGCAGGGAAGACAGGCCCACAGATACGCAGTATTTT	CATSREDRPTDTQYF
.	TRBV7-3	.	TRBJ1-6	TGTGCCAGCAGCGAGGCGGGGGGTAATTCACCCCTCCACTTT	CASSEAGGNSPLHF
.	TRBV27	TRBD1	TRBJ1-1	TGTGCCAGCAGTACCCTGACAGGGGGCGACGCTTTCTTT	CASSTLTGGDAFF
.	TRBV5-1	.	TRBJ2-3	TGCGCCAGCAGCTTGGCGCGGGGACACACAGATACGCAGTATTTT	CASSLARGHTDTQYF
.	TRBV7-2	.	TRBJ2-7	TGTGCCAGCAGCTTAGCTCCACAGGGCCTCTACGAGCAGTACTTC	CASSLAPQGLYEQYF
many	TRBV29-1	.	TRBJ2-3	TGCAGCGTCGGCGGTCTAGCTGGCACAGATACGCAGTATTTT	CSVGGLAGTDTQYF
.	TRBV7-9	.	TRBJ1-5	TGTGCCAGCAGCTTAGTCGAAGGCGGTTTTAGCAATCAGCCCCAGCATTTT	CASSLVEGGFSNQPQHF
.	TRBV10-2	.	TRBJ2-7	TGCGCCAGCAGGGAACCGCTAGGCGAGCAGTACTTC	CASREPLGEQYF
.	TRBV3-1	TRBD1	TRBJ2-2	TGTGCCAGCAGCCAAGGACAGGGGGCCCGAATAGGTACCGGGGAGCTGTTTTTT	CASSQGQGARIGTGELFF
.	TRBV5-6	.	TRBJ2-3	TGTGCCAGCAGCTTGTTTCCTGGGGATACGCAGTATTTT	CASSLFPGDTQYF
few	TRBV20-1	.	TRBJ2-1	TGCAGTGCTACCCGCTTTAGTGAAGGCGAGCAGTTCTTC	CSATRFSEGEQFF